This T cell receptor beta chain was recorded in a study of naive and memory T cell subsets. The CDR3 contains 15 residues. V dropped 3 bases and J dropped 5; count of bases not matched to a gene: 9. Germline V gene sequence: CDR1 KGHSH, CDR2 LQKENI. A UMI-containing oligonucleotide was joined by 3' ligation to the TCR cDNA template. Whole-blood samples were about 2.5 ml of peripheral blood from healthy adult volunteers. Reverse transcription used DNase-treated unsorted total RNA, aiming for roughly 1 to 1,100 ng. The SP2 primer and nested alpha and beta constant region primers amplified ligated cDNA in four rounds. One entry per CDR3 protein results from TCRdb running MiXCR on the 5' RACE reads. Of 55,000 to 65,000 distinct CDR3 sequences in the sample, 8% to 9% were seen once.

The J gene is TRBJ1-1, the V gene TRBV18; TRBD1 aligns across 7 bases. This TCR came from a female donor in good health. The CDR3 here is CASSPRSGTATEAFF. CDR3 nucleotides: TGTGCCAGCTCACCGCGGTCGGGGACAGCGACTGAAGCTTTCTTT.